The next 11 T cell receptor beta chains were all read from a single sample in a study of cytomegalovirus exposure and HLA in healthy donors. The data were produced by immunoSEQ multiplex PCR, yet TCRdb's version contains in-frame clones alone and is incomplete. The data show about 110,000 clones, with about 85% seen just once and around 3.1% held by the top ten. Sequenced material: PBMCs. The receptors come from a woman under 30 in good health and CMV-seronegative.

This clone has just one count. The chain has TRBV5-6 and TRBJ2-7, with 12 bases fitting TRBD2. This CDR3 comprises 15 residues. The junction had 4 bases not matched to a gene; V was cut back by 2 bases and J by 4 bases. From germline, CDR1 is SGHDT and CDR2 YYEEEE. The CDR3 DNA reads as TGTGCCAGCAGCTTCCGACTAGCGGGAGCTTACGAGCAGTACTTC. Amino acid sequence: CASSFRLAGAYEQYF.

This chain connects TRBV7-2 to TRBJ2-1, with 7 nucleotides matching TRBD1. The CDR3 is made up of 15 amino acids. Per the germline V gene, CDR1 is SGHTA and CDR2 is FQGNSA. V lost 2 bases to trimming and J lost 5 bases; unmatched junction nucleotides: 6. CDR3 in DNA: TGTGCCAGCAGCTTACCACAGGGGAATCACAATGAGCAGTTCTTC. It is translated as CASSLPQGNHNEQFF. Drawing the rest from reference TRBV7-2 and TRBJ2-1, the complete variable domain is GAGVSQSPSNKVTEKGKDVELRCDPISGHTALYWYRQSLGQGLEFLIYFQGNSAPDKSGLPSDRFSAERTGGSVSTLTIQRTQQEDSAVYLCASSLPQGNHNEQFFGPGTRLTVL.

The chain joins TRBV5-5 to TRBJ1-1; 7 bases fit TRBD1. CDR3 size: 16 residues. The V gene's germline CDR1 is SGHKS and CDR2 YYEKEE (reference sequence). Losses at the gene ends were 4 bases for V and 3 bases for J; bases not matched to a gene: 12. CDR3 coding DNA: TGTGCCAGCAGCCAACGAATAAACGACAGGGACACTGAAGCTTTCTTT. Amino acid sequence: CASSQRINDRDTEAFF.

V and J are TRBV5-1 and TRBJ2-1; possibly TRBD2 for D (7 bases). V shed 2 bases and J shed 0 bases, with 15 bases lying between them. Germline CDR1 is SGHRS and CDR2 is YFSETQ. The CDR3 has 17 residues. The CDR3 coding sequence is TGCGCCAGCAGCTTCGGGGGCGGGGGTAGCTCCTACAATGAGCAGTTCTTC. As protein: CASSFGGGGSSYNEQFF. The variable domain in full, completed from reference TRBV5-1 and TRBJ2-1, reads KAGVTQTPRYLIKTRGQQVTLSCSPISGHRSVSWYQQTPGQGLQFLFEYFSETQRNKGNFPGRFSGRQFSNSRSEMNVSTLELGDSALYLCASSFGGGGSSYNEQFFGPGTRLTVL.

This rearrangement joins TRBV6-1 to TRBJ1-5; D call uncertain. CDR3 size: 13 residues. The germline V and J ends were trimmed by 10 bases and 1 base, with 11 bases remaining between them. CDR1 MNHNS and CDR2 SASEGT come from the germline V gene. CDR3 DNA: TGTGCCACCGGGGAGTGGAGCAATCAGCCCCAGCATTTT. Protein sequence: CATGEWSNQPQHF.

J is TRBJ1-5 and V is TRBV29-1, with D perhaps TRBD1 (6 bases). V shed 7 bases and J shed 5 bases, with 12 bases lying between them. In germline, CDR1 is SQVTM, CDR2 ANQGSEA. This CDR3 is 12 amino acids long. The chain's CDR3 is CSAGEGDQPQHF. CDR3 in DNA: TGCAGCGCTGGGGAGGGGGATCAGCCCCAGCATTTT.

This clone has more than one count but fewer than ten. The chain joins TRBV27 to TRBJ1-2, with D possibly TRBD1 on 6 matching bases. This CDR3 has 15 amino acids. CDR1 MNHEY and CDR2 SMNVEV come from the germline V gene (reference sequence). With 9 bases removed from V and 4 bases from J, the gap between germline ends came to 21 bases. The CDR3 DNA reads as TGTGCCAGTTTTACCCCCAAGGGGACATCCTATGGCTACACCTTC. Protein: CASFTPKGTSYGYTF.

This rearrangement joins TRBV5-1 to TRBJ1-1, with 10 positions matching TRBD1. The CDR3 is made up of 15 amino acids. V lost 3 bases to trimming and J lost 7 bases; unmatched junction nucleotides: 9. Germline-derived CDR1 and CDR2 are SGHRS and YFSETQ. The CDR3 DNA reads as TGCGCCAGCAGCTCCGTGGGGTGGGACAGGGGTGAAGCTTTCTTT. Translating gives CASSSVGWDRGEAFF.

This chain links TRBV6-1 with TRBJ1-1; D is possibly TRBD1 (5 bases). Germline CDR1 is MNHNS and CDR2 is SASEGT. CDR3 length: 14 residues. The V end lost 2 bases, the J end lost 0 bases, and 7 bases lay between the germline ends. CDR3 loop: CASSEYRMNTEAFF. The CDR3 region has the DNA TGTGCCAGCAGTGAATACAGGATGAACACTGAAGCTTTCTTT.

The rearrangement uses TRBV14 and TRBJ1-4; D gene ambiguous. Trimming took 6 bases from V and 8 from J, leaving 13 bases between them. The CDR3 totals 13 residues. The germline CDR1 and CDR2 sequences are SGHDN and FVKESK. The DNA for the CDR3 is TGTGCCAGCAGTCGAGATTACGGGGAAAAACTGTTTTTT. Translated: CASSRDYGEKLFF.

The rearrangement uses TRBV10-3 and TRBJ1-4, with a weak D call TRBD1 (6 bases). Trimming pared 3 bases from V and 7 bases from J, leaving 12 bases between. This CDR3 has 14 amino acids. CDR1 and CDR2 (germline): ENHRY, SYGVKD. CDR3 sequence (DNA): TGTGCCATCAGTGAAGGTCGAGGGGGTGAAAAACTGTTTTTT. Amino acids: CAISEGRGGEKLFF.